Shown below are 25 T cell receptor beta chains from a single sample sequenced in a study of blood T cell repertoires in COVID-19. The assay was immunoSEQ multiplex PCR, and TCRdb's table has in-frame clones only and misses some. The sample has about 24,000 clones; 80% to 90% are singletons. Input material: peripheral blood. These receptor sequences come from a human donor in a cohort sampled during active COVID-19.

The chain combines TRBV7-2 with TRBJ2-5, with D possibly being TRBD1 (6 bases). Trimming took off 4 bases at V and 5 bases at J, with 17 bases between the two ends. Germline CDR1 is SGHTA and CDR2 is FQGNSA. The CDR3 contains 15 residues. CDR3 DNA: TGTGCCAGCAGCTCGAAGACAGGCATCTGGGAGACCCAGTACTTC. Its protein product is CASSSKTGIWETQYF.

The chain uses TRBV3-1 (or the pseudogene TRBV3-2) and TRBJ2-1; 8 positions match TRBD2. The CDR3 spans 16 residues. V shed 3 bases, J shed 8 bases, and the junction held 12 bases outside the gene matches. CDR1 is LGHDT, CDR2 YNNKEL, per germline (reference sequence). The CDR3 spells CASSHLREREWDEQFF. CDR3 sequence (DNA): TGTGCCAGCAGCCACCTGCGGGAGCGGGAGTGGGATGAGCAGTTCTTC.

The chain carries TRBV7-6 and TRBJ1-2; D possibly corresponds to TRBD1 (6 bases). The V end lost 5 bases, the J end lost 7 bases, and 17 bases lay between the germline ends. The CDR3 sequence is 14 residues long. The V gene's germline CDR1 is SGHVS and CDR2 FNYEAQ. Here the CDR3 DNA reads TGTGCCAGCAGCCCAGGAACAGGGATGATTGGCTACACCTTC. It encodes CASSPGTGMIGYTF.

The V call is TRBV30, the J call TRBJ1-5; D call uncertain. Deletions cut 0 bases from V and 3 bases from J, with 9 bases between. CDR1 and CDR2 (germline): GTSNPN, SVGIG (reference sequence). The CDR3 length is 14 residues. Here the CDR3 DNA reads TGTGCCTGGAGTGTTGTCGGTGTCAATCAGCCCCAGCATTTT. Translated, it gives CAWSVVGVNQPQHF.

The gene calls are TRBV7-2 and TRBJ2-3; D gene uncertain. With 1 base removed from V and 2 bases from J, the gap between germline ends came to 4 bases. The germline V gene encodes CDR1 SGHTA and CDR2 FQGNSA. This CDR3 spans 13 amino acids. CDR3 region: CASSLGPTDTQYF. The CDR3, as DNA: TGTGCCAGCAGCTTAGGGCCCACAGATACGCAGTATTTT.

The genes are TRBV19 and TRBJ2-7, with a tentative D call TRBD1 (6 bases). The length of the CDR3 is 15 residues. In germline, CDR1 is LNHDA, CDR2 SQIVND (reference sequence). Trimming stripped 6 bases from V and 1 base from J, with 16 bases between. The chain's CDR3 is CASSPDRISSYEQYF. CDR3 DNA: TGTGCCAGTAGCCCGGACAGAATTTCTTCCTACGAGCAGTACTTC.

The CDR3 sequence is CAWSRAPGNSPLHF. As DNA, the CDR3 is TGTGCCTGGAGTAGGGCCCCAGGGAATTCACCCCTCCACTTT. The gene calls are TRBV30 and TRBJ1-6; D is perhaps TRBD1 (5 bases). The CDR3 is 14 amino acids. Per germline, CDR1 GTSNPN and CDR2 SVGIG (reference sequence). Trimming took off 2 bases at V and 7 bases at J, with 12 bases between the two ends.

The chain combines TRBV14 with TRBJ2-1, with 7 bases aligning to TRBD2. The V gene's germline CDR1 is SGHDN and CDR2 FVKESK. The CDR3 spans 15 residues. With V trimmed by 3 bases and J by 2 bases, 4 bases remained unmatched. The CDR3 DNA follows: TGTGCCAGCAGCCAGGGCCTAGCGGCCTACAATGAGCAGTTCTTC. Translation gives CASSQGLAAYNEQFF.

The CDR3 is CASSSGTGTGLAKNIQYF. CDR3 in DNA: TGTGCCAGTAGTTCCGGGACAGGGACCGGGTTGGCCAAAAACATTCAGTACTTC. V usage is TRBV19 and J usage is TRBJ2-4; TRBD1 agrees at 9 bases. This CDR3 is 18 amino acids long. Trimming took 5 bases from V and 1 from J; bases not matched to a gene: 12. CDR1 and CDR2 (germline): LNHDA, SQIVND (reference sequence).

The V and J genes are TRBV7-6 and TRBJ2-1; weak D call: TRBD2 (6 bases). With 2 bases removed from V and 5 bases from J, the gap between germline ends came to 16 bases. The CDR3 sequence is 16 residues long. CDR1 is SGHVS and CDR2 is FNYEAQ in the germline V gene. The CDR3 reads CASSLSEGLPHNEQFF. CDR3 DNA sequence: TGTGCCAGCAGCTTAAGTGAGGGACTTCCCCACAATGAGCAGTTCTTC.

V gene TRBV28 combines with J gene TRBJ2-7; 8 positions match TRBD2. The CDR3 has 12 residues. The trim removed 2 bases at V and 6 bases at J, leaving 0 bases unmatched. Germline loops: CDR1 MDHEN, CDR2 SYDVKM. DNA for the CDR3: TGTGCCAGCAGTTTAGCGGGAGGCGAGCAGTACTTC. This gives the protein CASSLAGGEQYF.

The gene calls are TRBV4-1 and TRBJ1-1; TRBD1 agrees at 8 bases. The length of the CDR3 is 15 residues. Germline trimming cut 0 bases from V and 3 bases from J; bases unmatched to any gene: 3. The germline V gene has CDR1 MGHRA and CDR2 YSYEKL. The CDR3 loop is CASSQDQGAYTEAFF. The CDR3 DNA is TGCGCCAGCAGCCAAGATCAGGGGGCGTACACTGAAGCTTTCTTT.

This clone was recorded once. This chain links TRBV6-2 or TRBV6-3 with TRBJ2-7; weak D call: TRBD1 (6 bases). V gave up 2 bases and J gave up 7 bases, with 21 bases separating them. This CDR3 spans 16 amino acids. From germline, CDR1 is MNHEY and CDR2 SVGEGT. CDR3 loop: CASSYTARERGGEQYF. CDR3 in DNA: TGTGCCAGCAGTTACACGGCGAGGGAGAGAGGGGGAGAGCAGTACTTC.

This chain connects TRBV2 to TRBJ1-4; 7 nucleotides line up with TRBD1. CDR1 is SNHLY, CDR2 FYNNEI, per germline. The CDR3 runs 16 residues. The junction had 15 bases not matched to a gene; V was cut back by 7 bases and J by 7 bases. The CDR3 nucleotides read TGTGCCAGCACCCGGACAGGCCCGACGGGCGGTGAAAAACTGTTTTTT. Amino acids: CASTRTGPTGGEKLFF.

The chain recombines TRBV12-3 or TRBV12-4 with TRBJ2-1, with 10 nucleotides matching TRBD2. The CDR3 length is 12 residues. V was pared by 5 bases and J by 12 bases, with 4 bases of the junction left unmatched. In DNA, the CDR3 is TGTGCCAGCAGTCCCTGGACTAGCGGGCAGTTCTTC. It yields the protein CASSPWTSGQFF.

The rearrangement joins TRBV7-2 to TRBJ2-3; D is ambiguous. The CDR3 sequence is 16 residues long. Germline V CDR1 and CDR2: SGHTA, FQGNSA. V was trimmed by 4 bases and J by 6 bases, leaving 20 bases between them. CDR3 residues: CASSSTHASTTDTQYF. The DNA of the CDR3 is TGTGCCAGCAGCTCGACTCACGCATCCACCACGGATACGCAGTATTTT.

This chain connects TRBV18 to TRBJ2-1; 7 nucleotides align to TRBD2. The trim removed 0 bases at V and 5 bases at J, leaving 7 bases unmatched. CDR3 length: 16 residues. Germline assignment: CDR1 KGHSH and CDR2 LQKENI. As DNA, the CDR3 is TGTGCCAGCTCACCACCGGTAACGGGAGGTAACAATGAGCAGTTCTTC. It is translated as CASSPPVTGGNNEQFF.

The V gene is TRBV5-1, the J gene TRBJ1-1; 11 positions agree with TRBD1. The CDR3 extends over 14 amino acids. V lost 4 bases, J lost 11 bases, and 10 bases stayed unmatched. Germline values: CDR1 SGHRS, CDR2 YFSETQ. The CDR3 loop reads CASSPGTGGPRAFF. CDR3 sequence (DNA): TGCGCCAGCAGCCCCGGGACAGGGGGTCCGAGGGCTTTCTTT.

The chain links TRBV19 to TRBJ1-6, with D possibly TRBD1 on 6 matching bases. The CDR3 consists of 16 residues. Germline V CDR1 and CDR2: LNHDA, SQIVND (reference sequence). The V and J ends lost 8 bases and 10 bases respectively, with 24 bases between them. CDR3 region: CASQTGVGARASPLHF. The CDR3 bases are TGTGCCAGTCAAACTGGCGTGGGGGCTAGAGCATCACCCCTCCACTTT. The variable domain in full, with the rest retrieved from reference TRBV19 and TRBJ1-6, is DGGITQSPKYLFRKEGQNVTLSCEQNLNHDAMYWYRQDPGQGLRLIYYSQIVNDFQKGDIAEGYSVSREKKESFPLTVTSAQKNPTAFYLCASQTGVGARASPLHFGNGTRLTVT.

J is TRBJ2-5 and V is TRBV19, with D tentatively TRBD1 (6 bases). The ends were cut back, 4 bases at V and 2 bases at J, with 8 bases in the middle. The CDR3 sequence is 13 residues long. The germline gives CDR1 LNHDA, CDR2 SQIVND (reference sequence). CDR3 protein: CASSTGHQETQYF. CDR3 nucleotides: TGTGCCAGTAGTACGGGACATCAAGAGACCCAGTACTTC.

V is TRBV27 and J is TRBJ1-2, with D maybe TRBD1 (5 bases). The CDR3 runs 15 residues. The V end was cut by 3 bases, the J end by 4 bases, with 15 bases between. CDR1 and CDR2 from the germline V gene are MNHEY and SMNVEV (reference sequence). CDR3 DNA: TGTGCCAGCAGTTTGGGGGACGGGGGGAGCTATGGCTACACCTTC. This translates into CASSLGDGGSYGYTF.

V and J are TRBV5-6 and TRBJ2-2; no reliable D call. CDR1 and CDR2 from the germline V gene are SGHDT and YYEEEE. Trimming shortened V by 6 bases and J by 2 bases, and 11 bases separated the two germline ends. The CDR3 has 14 residues. CDR3 amino acids: CASTLRSNTGELFF. DNA for the CDR3: TGTGCCAGCACCCTACGCTCAAACACCGGGGAGCTGTTTTTT.

This clone has a handful of counts. The CDR3 DNA sequence: TGTGCCAGCAGTTACGCAGGGGGCGCAAACGGGGAGCTGTTTTTT. This codes for CASSYAGGANGELFF. The chain couples TRBV6-2 or TRBV6-3 to TRBJ2-2; TRBD1 matches 8 bases. The junction had 6 bases not matched to a gene; V was cut back by 2 bases and J by 7 bases. This CDR3 is built from 15 residues. Germline loops: CDR1 MNHEY, CDR2 SVGEGT.

The chain employs TRBV11-2 and TRBJ2-2; TRBD2 aligns across 12 bases. After removal of 2 bases from V and 12 bases from J, the junction contained 7 bases not matched to a gene. The germline V gene has CDR1 SGHAT and CDR2 FQNNGV. The CDR3 has 15 amino acids. The CDR3 coding sequence is TGTGCCAGCAGCTTAAGACTAGCGGGGGTAGGAAAGCTGTTTTTT. This gives the protein CASSLRLAGVGKLFF.

The V gene is TRBV6-5, the J gene TRBJ1-2; 10 bases match TRBD1. This CDR3 region has 11 residues. V lost 7 bases, J lost 14 bases, and 7 bases stayed unmatched. CDR1 and CDR2 (germline): MNHEY, SVGAGI. The CDR3 sequence is CASTDRGKNTF. CDR3 nucleotides: TGTGCCAGCACGGACAGGGGGAAAAATACCTTC.